The 9 T cell receptor beta chains in this list originate from one sample, sequenced in a study of cytomegalovirus exposure and HLA in healthy donors. Assay: immunoSEQ multiplex PCR; the TCRdb copy retains only in-frame clones and omits some. In the table there are about 73,000 clones, 94% of which are singletons. Sequenced: PBMCs. The receptors originated from a woman aged 18 to 35 in good health and CMV-seropositive.

The rearrangement joins TRBV2 to TRBJ2-1; D is unclear. Germline lookup yields CDR1 SNHLY and CDR2 FYNNEI. Deletions cut 4 bases from V and 1 base from J, with 8 bases between. This CDR3 region has 14 residues. CDR3 sequence: CASSGQISYNEQFF. DNA for the CDR3: TGTGCCAGCAGTGGGCAGATATCCTACAATGAGCAGTTCTTC.

This sequence joins TRBV5-1 and TRBJ2-3, with D possibly being TRBD1 (6 bases). The germline V gene encodes CDR1 SGHRS and CDR2 YFSETQ. CDR3 size: 17 residues. V was clipped by 5 bases and J by 2 bases, with 21 bases between them. CDR3 DNA: TGCGCCAGCAGAGGGGGTCTAGGAACTGATCACACAGATACGCAGTATTTT. Translation gives CASRGGLGTDHTDTQYF.

The rearrangement links TRBV5-1 to TRBJ2-5; 7 nucleotides align to TRBD1. Trimming cost V 0 bases and J 1 base; bases outside gene matches: 3. Germline-derived CDR1 and CDR2 are SGHRS and YFSETQ. The CDR3 sequence is 15 residues long. The CDR3 reads CASSLGDRIQETQYF. CDR3 sequence (DNA): TGCGCCAGCAGCTTGGGGGACAGAATCCAAGAGACCCAGTACTTC.

This clone was observed a single time. The chain uses TRBV5-1 and TRBJ1-4; the D is unclear. The germline gives CDR1 SGHRS, CDR2 YFSETQ. V lost 0 bases and J 2 bases, leaving 5 bases between the germline ends. The length of the CDR3 is 14 residues. CDR3 sequence reads: CASSLAGTNEKLFF. CDR3 in DNA: TGCGCCAGCAGCTTGGCGGGGACTAATGAAAAACTGTTTTTT. Full variable domain (remainder filled in from reference TRBV5-1 and TRBJ1-4): KAGVTQTPRYLIKTRGQQVTLSCSPISGHRSVSWYQQTPGQGLQFLFEYFSETQRNKGNFPGRFSGRQFSNSRSEMNVSTLELGDSALYLCASSLAGTNEKLFFGSGTQLSVL.

The chain carries TRBV6-1 and TRBJ1-5; 8 bases match TRBD1. Germline CDR1 is MNHNS and CDR2 is SASEGT. This CDR3 has 13 amino acids. Trimming cost V 11 bases and J 11 bases; bases outside gene matches: 14. Here the CDR3 DNA reads TGTGCCGCCTATGGGACAGGCCTACGGGCCCAGCATTTT. Amino acid sequence: CAAYGTGLRAQHF.

The chain combines TRBV7-2 with TRBJ1-2; D may be TRBD1 (5 bases). The ends were cut back, 5 bases at V and 4 bases at J, with 14 bases in the middle. The germline gives CDR1 SGHTA, CDR2 FQGNSA. CDR3 size: 14 residues. DNA of the CDR3: TGTGCCAGCAGCGCGACTCAGGGTGGCTATGGCTACACCTTC. This sequence encodes CASSATQGGYGYTF.

The chain carries TRBV9 and TRBJ1-2; D remains unclear. The V gene's germline CDR1 is SGDLS and CDR2 YYNGEE. V was pared by 3 bases and J by 1 base, with 19 bases between. This CDR3 contains 17 residues. CDR3 bases: TGTGCCAGCAGCGAACGAGACAACTTTCTATATAACTATGGCTACACCTTC. It yields the protein CASSERDNFLYNYGYTF.

This chain uses TRBV5-1 with TRBJ2-2; D not resolved. CDR3 size: 14 residues. With 0 bases removed from V and 1 base from J, the gap between germline ends came to 4 bases. CDR1 is SGHRS, CDR2 YFSETQ, per germline. The CDR3 here is CASSLAQNTGELFF. The DNA for the CDR3 is TGCGCCAGCAGCTTGGCACAGAACACCGGGGAGCTGTTTTTT.

The rearrangement joins TRBV5-1 to TRBJ1-4; 8 nucleotides agree with TRBD1. Trimming removed 4 bases from V and 8 bases from J; junction bases left unmatched: 7. The CDR3 is 14 amino acids. Germline V gene data show CDR1 as SGHRS and CDR2 as YFSETQ. The CDR3 spells CASSTRGQEEKLFF. DNA of the CDR3: TGCGCCAGCAGCACCAGGGGGCAAGAAGAAAAACTGTTTTTT. Filled out from reference TRBV5-1 and TRBJ1-4, the complete variable domain reads KAGVTQTPRYLIKTRGQQVTLSCSPISGHRSVSWYQQTPGQGLQFLFEYFSETQRNKGNFPGRFSGRQFSNSRSEMNVSTLELGDSALYLCASSTRGQEEKLFFGSGTQLSVL.